This T cell receptor (beta chain) is from a study of blood T cell repertoires in COVID-19. About the study: The study drew acute and convalescent COVID-19 samples from the United States, Italy and Spain. PBMCs, B-cell-depleted T cells, or T cells were the source of the cDNA or gDNA that made up the material.

V was pared by 4 bases and J by 3 bases, with 5 bases of the junction left unmatched. Germline CDR1 reads SGHTA; CDR2 reads FQGNSA. The CDR3 loop spans 16 amino acids. Original data processing: Cell counts per sample came from amplifying reference gene primers. The repertoire was sequenced with immunoSEQ multiplex PCR; TCRdb's copy has only in-frame clones and lacks some. V and J calls plus clone size are reproduced from that table; the DNA served to infer D and trimming. The sample includes about 51,000 clones, roughly 84% of them seen just once. This TCR was sampled from a man aged 80 or over with active COVID-19. The genes are TRBV7-2 and TRBJ2-3; TRBD2 agrees at 12 bases. Sequenced: peripheral blood. CDR3 in DNA: TGTGCCAGCAGCTCCAGGACTAGCGGGAAAACAGATACGCAGTATTTT. Its translation: CASSSRTSGKTDTQYF.